What follows is one T cell receptor beta chain and its context. This sample is drawn from a study of T cell changes during pregnancy in multiple sclerosis. CDR1 and CDR2 (germline): LGHNA, YSLEER. The CDR3 totals 15 residues. Trimming took 1 base from V and 6 from J, leaving 16 bases between them. The table came from immunoSEQ multiplex PCR; TCRdb's copy has only in-frame clones and leaves some out. The sample lists roughly 67,000 clones, 90% to 95% occurring once. Source: peripheral blood, taken in the second trimester of pregnancy. The receptor's source is a female donor with multiple sclerosis, enrolled in a pregnancy study. This rearrangement joins TRBV4-3 to TRBJ2-7; D possibly corresponds to TRBD2 (6 bases). The CDR3 bases are TGCGCCAGCAGCCAAGGGGGTATCGGAGGGCGCGAGCAGTACTTC. As protein: CASSQGGIGGREQYF.